This entry lists 11 T cell receptor beta chains sequenced from one sample in a study of CD4 T cell repertoires in COVID-19. No culture step preceded sequencing of the ex vivo isolated memory T cells. Profiling relied on immunoSEQ multiplex PCR, and the TCRdb table lists in-frame clones only, not all of them. The repertoire holds tens of thousands of clones, roughly 91% seen once, with about 0.6% in the top ten. The sequencing used central memory CD4+ T cells from blood, collected before the COVID-19 pandemic. The receptors originated from a human donor who had COVID-19.

The rearrangement uses TRBV6-1 and TRBJ2-2; D is perhaps TRBD2 (7 bases). CDR3 length: 14 residues. Per germline, CDR1 MNHNS and CDR2 SASEGT. V was cut by 6 bases and J by 2 bases, with 10 bases left in between. CDR3 DNA: TGTGCCAGCAGCCGGGGGGCAAACACCGGGGAGCTGTTTTTT. The encoded protein is CASSRGANTGELFF.

The CDR3, as DNA: TGTGCCAGCAGCTCCAGGGCAACTAATGAAAAACTGTTTTTT. Translation: CASSSRATNEKLFF. The J gene is TRBJ1-4, the V gene TRBV11-2, with D possibly being TRBD1 (5 bases). Germline assignment: CDR1 SGHAT and CDR2 FQNNGV. This CDR3 comprises 14 residues. The ends were cut back, 4 bases at V and 0 bases at J, with 6 bases in the middle. Full variable domain (rest looked up from reference TRBV11-2 and TRBJ1-4): EAGVAQSPRYKIIEKRQSVAFWCNPISGHATLYWYQQILGQGPKLLIQFQNNGVVDDSQLPKDRFSAERLKGVDSTLKIQPAKLEDSAVYLCASSSRATNEKLFFGSGTQLSVL.

V and J are TRBV5-1 and TRBJ2-1, with D possibly matching TRBD2 (6 bases). CDR3 length: 14 amino acids. The V end lost 7 bases, the J end lost 3 bases, and 14 bases lay between the germline ends. Germline CDR1 and CDR2: SGHRS and YFSETQ. CDR3 sequence reads: CASVRDSGYNEQFF. The DNA for the CDR3 is TGCGCCAGCGTCCGGGACTCAGGCTACAATGAGCAGTTCTTC.

The chain has TRBV2 and TRBJ2-3, with D hard to call. Per the germline V gene, CDR1 is SNHLY and CDR2 is FYNNEI. The ends were cut back, 8 bases at V and 3 bases at J, with 6 bases in the middle. There are 11 residues in the CDR3. CDR3 sequence: CASVATDTQYF. In DNA form, the CDR3 reads TGTGCCAGCGTGGCAACAGATACGCAGTATTTT.

The chain carries TRBV11-2 and TRBJ1-1; D is possibly TRBD1 (6 bases). V was cut by 2 bases and J by 11 bases, with 27 bases left in between. Germline loops: CDR1 SGHAT, CDR2 FQNNGV. The CDR3 is 17 amino acids. CDR3 sequence (DNA): TGTGCCAGCAGCTTACTACCCAGCCAGGACAGACGACTGGCGGCTTTCTTT. This codes for CASSLLPSQDRRLAAFF.

The CDR3 DNA reads TGTGCCTGGAGTCTGACAGGAAATCAGCCCCAGCATTTT. Translation: CAWSLTGNQPQHF. J is TRBJ1-5 and V is TRBV30; perhaps TRBD1 as D (6 bases). The CDR3 spans 13 residues. The germline V gene has CDR1 GTSNPN and CDR2 SVGIG (reference sequence). V lost 2 bases and J 4 bases, leaving 9 bases between the germline ends.

The table lists this clone with a count of one. The V and J genes are TRBV11-2 and TRBJ2-2; 11 bases map to TRBD2. There are 18 residues in the CDR3. Germline CDR1 SGHAT, CDR2 FQNNGV. V lost 6 bases to trimming and J lost 4 bases; unmatched junction nucleotides: 13. CDR3 region: CASRVGTSGSIGTGELFF. The CDR3 DNA sequence: TGTGCCAGCAGGGTGGGAACTAGCGGGAGTATAGGCACCGGGGAGCTGTTTTTT.

The V call is TRBV19, the J call TRBJ1-1, with D maybe TRBD1 (6 bases). Germline lookup yields CDR1 LNHDA and CDR2 SQIVND (reference sequence). CDR3 size: 17 residues. The V end lost 1 base, the J end lost 1 base, and 16 bases lay between the germline ends. This CDR3 reads CASSIGTGYLGNTEAFF. CDR3 sequence (DNA): TGTGCCAGTAGTATAGGAACAGGGTACTTGGGGAACACTGAAGCTTTCTTT.

The genes are TRBV4-1 and TRBJ1-1; 9 nucleotides match TRBD1. Looked up from germline, CDR1 is MGHRA and CDR2 is YSYEKL. V lost 0 bases to trimming and J lost 4 bases; unmatched junction nucleotides: 15. The CDR3 contains 19 residues. The CDR3 coding sequence is TGCGCCAGCAGCCAAGAGGCCGTACCGGGACAGGGAATCCGCACTGAAGCTTTCTTT. It yields the protein CASSQEAVPGQGIRTEAFF.

This clone occurred a few times. The gene calls are TRBV19 and TRBJ1-1; D gene uncertain. Germline V gives CDR1 LNHDA, CDR2 SQIVND (reference sequence). The CDR3 loop spans 11 amino acids. Trimming cost V 5 bases and J 4 bases, with 5 bases left between them. Here the CDR3 reads CASSHFTEAFF. The DNA of the CDR3 is TGTGCCAGTAGTCACTTCACTGAAGCTTTCTTT.

The chain recombines TRBV29-1 with TRBJ1-1; the D gene is possibly TRBD1 (6 bases). CDR3 size: 13 residues. Germline values: CDR1 SQVTM, CDR2 ANQGSEA. Trimming pared 6 bases from V and 4 bases from J, leaving 15 bases between. CDR3 amino acids: CSVDTGLGTEAFF. In nucleotides, the CDR3 is TGCAGCGTCGACACAGGGTTAGGCACTGAAGCTTTCTTT.